These 20 T cell receptor beta chains originate from one sample sequenced in a study of vaccination and CD4 T cells after COVID-19. Treatment specified: approximately nine-day PBMC culture with coronavirus spike peptide pools or control peptides (ViraFEST assay). The Oncomine TCR Beta short-read assay sequenced DNA from cultured CD4+ T cells. TCRdb called the PCR reads again in MiXCR, with one record for every CDR3 protein. The sample records roughly 8,900 distinct CDR3 sequences, approximately 59% being singletons. These receptors lack a known antigen. Sample: cultured CD4+ T cells from blood, taken after SARS-CoV-2 vaccination. Receptor source: a human donor with COVID-19.

The chain carries TRBV6-1 and TRBJ1-6, with D possibly TRBD1 on 6 matching bases. V was pared by 8 bases and J by 8 bases, with 13 bases between. The germline CDR1 and CDR2 sequences are MNHNS and SASEGT. There are 13 residues in the CDR3. CDR3 amino acids: CASGGGLYSPLHF. DNA of the CDR3: TGTGCCAGCGGTGGGGGGCTATATTCACCCCTCCACTTT.

J is TRBJ1-5 and V is TRBV6-1; D remains ambiguous. In germline, CDR1 is MNHNS, CDR2 SASEGT. Trimming removed 6 bases at V and 4 bases at J, with 7 bases between. This CDR3 has 12 residues. The CDR3 DNA follows: TGTGCCAGCAGAGACGTAAATCAGCCCCAGCATTTT. It encodes CASRDVNQPQHF.

In DNA form, the CDR3 reads TGTGCCAGCAGGGGACAGGGGTGGAATTCACCCCTCCACTTT. Translated: CASRGQGWNSPLHF. The chain links TRBV12-3 or TRBV12-4 to TRBJ1-6, with TRBD1 identical over 10 bases. The CDR3 is made up of 14 amino acids. The ends lost 6 bases at V and 7 bases at J; junction bases unmatched: 3.

This clonotype was found a few times. The chain combines TRBV6-1 with TRBJ1-5; 9 nucleotides match TRBD1. V trimming: 6 bases; J trimming: 0 bases; junction bases outside the gene matches: 9. Germline V gene data show CDR1 as MNHNS and CDR2 as SASEGT. CDR3 length equals 17 residues. This CDR3 is CASSRTGAEYSNQPQHF. CDR3 coding DNA: TGTGCCAGCAGCCGGACAGGGGCAGAATATAGCAATCAGCCCCAGCATTTT.

This chain links TRBV6-5 with TRBJ1-2, with D unresolved. V gave up 1 base and J gave up 3 bases, with 12 bases separating them. The CDR3 consists of 15 residues. Looked up from germline, CDR1 is MNHEY and CDR2 is SVGAGI. The CDR3 DNA follows: TGTGCCAGCAGTTACTTCCAAGGAGCAGACTATGGCTACACCTTC. Protein sequence: CASSYFQGADYGYTF.

This clonotype was seen only a few times. This chain links TRBV19 with TRBJ1-1; D may be TRBD1 (5 bases). Germline CDR1 is LNHDA and CDR2 is SQIVND (reference sequence). This CDR3 has 12 amino acids. V was trimmed by 11 bases and J by 3 bases, leaving 13 bases between them. CDR3 in DNA: TGTGCCTCCAAGGGGTGGGACACTGAAGCTTTCTTT. Translating it yields CASKGWDTEAFF.

This chain uses TRBV6-1 with TRBJ1-6; no clear D. V was clipped by 6 bases and J by 8 bases, with 8 bases between them. This CDR3 spans 12 amino acids. Germline V CDR1 and CDR2: MNHNS, SASEGT. The CDR3 nucleotides read TGTGCCAGCAGCGCCGGTGATTCACCCCTCCACTTT. This gives the protein CASSAGDSPLHF.

This clonotype was seen a single time. The rearrangement joins TRBV7-8 to TRBJ2-7, with D perhaps assigned TRBD1 or TRBD2 (7 bases each). The CDR3 runs to 15 residues. V was pared by 4 bases and J by 7 bases, with 20 bases between. Germline loops: CDR1 SGHVS, CDR2 FQNEAQ. DNA for the CDR3: TGTGCCAGCAGCTCCAAGTCCGGGACAGCGGGAGAGCAGTACTTC. This encodes CASSSKSGTAGEQYF.

V and J are TRBV3-1 and TRBJ2-5, with D unclear. Germline CDR1 reads LGHDT; CDR2 reads YNNKEL (reference sequence). The CDR3 runs 11 residues. V lost 8 bases, J lost 1 base, and 5 bases lay in between. The CDR3 region is CASEIQETQYF. The CDR3 region has the DNA TGTGCCAGCGAAATCCAAGAGACCCAGTACTTC.

The rearrangement links TRBV30 to TRBJ1-5; the D is unclear. Germline CDR1 reads GTSNPN; CDR2 reads SVGIG (reference sequence). Between the trimmed V and J ends, which lost 1 base and 4 bases, there was a span of 8 bases. CDR3 length: 13 amino acids. The CDR3 reads CAWSGQPNQPQHF. In DNA, the CDR3 is TGTGCCTGGAGTGGTCAGCCAAATCAGCCCCAGCATTTT.

The chain recombines TRBV5-1 with TRBJ1-5; 8 bases are shared with TRBD1. The J segment lost 7 bases and the V segment lost 0 bases, leaving 9 bases of the junction unmatched. Per germline, CDR1 SGHRS and CDR2 YFSETQ. The CDR3 contains 16 residues. Here the CDR3 reads CASSLGSGGEWQPQHF. CDR3 coding DNA: TGCGCCAGCAGCTTGGGGTCAGGGGGCGAGTGGCAGCCCCAGCATTTT. Full variable domain (missing parts from reference TRBV5-1 and TRBJ1-5): KAGVTQTPRYLIKTRGQQVTLSCSPISGHRSVSWYQQTPGQGLQFLFEYFSETQRNKGNFPGRFSGRQFSNSRSEMNVSTLELGDSALYLCASSLGSGGEWQPQHFGDGTRLSIL.

The CDR3 DNA is TGTGCCAGCAGTCAGGGGGGTCAGGGGGCCTCTGAAGCTTTCTTT. Protein product: CASSQGGQGASEAFF. This rearrangement joins TRBV7-2 to TRBJ1-1; 8 nucleotides line up with TRBD1. V lost 6 bases, J lost 6 bases, and 12 bases stayed unmatched. CDR3 length: 15 amino acids. Germline values: CDR1 SGHTA, CDR2 FQGNSA. Combining the CDR3 with reference TRBV7-2 and TRBJ1-1 gives the whole variable domain GAGVSQSPSNKVTEKGKDVELRCDPISGHTALYWYRQSLGQGLEFLIYFQGNSAPDKSGLPSDRFSAERTGGSVSTLTIQRTQQEDSAVYLCASSQGGQGASEAFFGQGTRLTVV.

The count of this clonotype is one. V gene TRBV9 combines with J gene TRBJ2-1, with TRBD1 matching over 8 bases. The CDR3 spans 14 residues. V was clipped by 5 bases and J by 5 bases; unmatched bases: 6. CDR1 is SGDLS, CDR2 YYNGEE, per germline. The CDR3, as DNA: TGTGCCAGCAGGGGGGGACAGGCAAACAATGAGCAGTTCTTC. It is translated as CASRGGQANNEQFF.

V usage is TRBV20-1 and J usage is TRBJ2-3, with 10 bases that match TRBD1. The CDR3 extends over 16 amino acids. V trimming: 5 bases; J trimming: 1 base; junction bases outside the gene matches: 9. Germline V gene lookup returns CDR1 DFQATT and CDR2 SNEGSKA (reference sequence). The chain's CDR3 is CSAAGGGTGGTDTQYF. In DNA, the CDR3 is TGCAGTGCTGCTGGGGGTGGGACAGGGGGCACAGATACGCAGTATTTT.

The chain combines TRBV7-9 with TRBJ1-1, with D unresolved. The V gene's germline CDR1 is SEHNR and CDR2 FQNEAQ (reference sequence). This CDR3 region has 15 residues. V was pared by 4 bases and J by 0 bases, with 12 bases between. The DNA for the CDR3 is TGTGCCAGCAGCTCAACCAGGACCGTGAACACTGAAGCTTTCTTT. Residues: CASSSTRTVNTEAFF.

The chain joins TRBV30 to TRBJ1-5, with no clear D. Trimming left V 3 bases short and J 2 bases short, with 8 bases between. The CDR3 length is 13 residues. The V gene's germline CDR1 is GTSNPN and CDR2 SVGIG (reference sequence). The CDR3 protein is CAWRGMGNQPQHF. CDR3 sequence (DNA): TGTGCCTGGAGAGGGATGGGCAATCAGCCCCAGCATTTT.

This clonotype appeared a few times. CDR3 loop: CASSLATGDYGYTF. CDR3 nucleotide sequence: TGTGCCAGCAGCTTAGCAACAGGGGACTATGGCTACACCTTC. The chain couples TRBV7-2 to TRBJ1-2, with 7 bases that match TRBD1. CDR3 length equals 14 residues. CDR1 SGHTA and CDR2 FQGNSA come from the germline V gene. The V gene end was trimmed by 0 bases and the J gene end by 3 bases; junction bases not matched to a gene: 1.

The V call is TRBV27, the J call TRBJ2-5; D not certain. The V end lost 5 bases, the J end lost 5 bases, and 15 bases lay between the germline ends. This CDR3 comprises 14 residues. CDR1 and CDR2 from the germline V gene are MNHEY and SMNVEV (reference sequence). The CDR3 here is CASSPVSEAETQYF. The CDR3 DNA is TGTGCCAGCAGTCCCGTGAGTGAAGCGGAGACCCAGTACTTC.

The chain is built from TRBV7-2 and TRBJ2-5; 9 bases are a match to TRBD1. The CDR3 has 14 amino acids. Germline CDR1 reads SGHTA; CDR2 reads FQGNSA. The V gene end was trimmed by 4 bases and the J gene end by 5 bases; junction bases not matched to a gene: 5. This CDR3 reads CASSYHRGLETQYF. DNA of the CDR3: TGTGCCAGCAGCTACCACAGGGGGCTTGAGACCCAGTACTTC.

The chain is built from TRBV2 and TRBJ2-3; the match to TRBD1 covers 8 bases. V trimming: 5 bases; J trimming: 5 bases; junction bases outside the gene matches: 6. This CDR3 is built from 14 residues. Germline CDR1 and CDR2: SNHLY and FYNNEI. CDR3 DNA sequence: TGTGCCAGCAGTCCGGACAGGGCGAGAGATACGCAGTATTTT. Protein: CASSPDRARDTQYF.